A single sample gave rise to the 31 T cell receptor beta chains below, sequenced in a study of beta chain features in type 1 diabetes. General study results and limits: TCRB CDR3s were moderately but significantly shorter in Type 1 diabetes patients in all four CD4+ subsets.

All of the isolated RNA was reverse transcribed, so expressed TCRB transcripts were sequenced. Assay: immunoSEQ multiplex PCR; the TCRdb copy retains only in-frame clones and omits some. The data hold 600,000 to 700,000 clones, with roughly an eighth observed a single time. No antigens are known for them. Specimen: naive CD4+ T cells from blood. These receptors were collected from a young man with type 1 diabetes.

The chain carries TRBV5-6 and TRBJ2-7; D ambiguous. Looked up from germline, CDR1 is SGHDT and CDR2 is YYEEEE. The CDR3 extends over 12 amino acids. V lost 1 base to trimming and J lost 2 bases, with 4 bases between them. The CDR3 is CASSLMAYEQYF. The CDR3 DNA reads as TGTGCCAGCAGCTTGATGGCCTACGAGCAGTACTTC.

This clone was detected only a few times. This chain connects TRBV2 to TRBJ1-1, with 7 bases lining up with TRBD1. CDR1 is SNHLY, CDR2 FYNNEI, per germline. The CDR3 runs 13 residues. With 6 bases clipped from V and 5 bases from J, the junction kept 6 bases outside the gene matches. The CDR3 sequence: CASSWGQYTEAFF. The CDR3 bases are TGTGCCAGCAGCTGGGGACAGTATACTGAAGCTTTCTTT.

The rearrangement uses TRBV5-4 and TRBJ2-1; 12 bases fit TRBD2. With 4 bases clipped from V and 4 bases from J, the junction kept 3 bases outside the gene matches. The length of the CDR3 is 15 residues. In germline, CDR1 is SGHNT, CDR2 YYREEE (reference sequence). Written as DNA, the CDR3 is TGTGCCAGCAGCCCCGGACTAGCGGGGTACAATGAGCAGTTCTTC. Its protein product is CASSPGLAGYNEQFF. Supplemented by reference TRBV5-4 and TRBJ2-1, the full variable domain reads ETGVTQSPTHLIKTRGQQVTLRCSSQSGHNTVSWYQQALGQGPQFIFQYYREEENGRGNFPPRFSGLQFPNYSSELNVNALELDDSALYLCASSPGLAGYNEQFFGPGTRLTVL.

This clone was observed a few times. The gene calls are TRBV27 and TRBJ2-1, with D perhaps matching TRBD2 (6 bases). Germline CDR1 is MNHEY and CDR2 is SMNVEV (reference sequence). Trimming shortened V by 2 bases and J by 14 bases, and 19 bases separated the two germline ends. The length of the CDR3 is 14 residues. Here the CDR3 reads CASSLGFGGNMEFF. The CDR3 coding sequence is TGTGCCAGCAGTTTAGGGTTCGGGGGTAACATGGAGTTCTTC.

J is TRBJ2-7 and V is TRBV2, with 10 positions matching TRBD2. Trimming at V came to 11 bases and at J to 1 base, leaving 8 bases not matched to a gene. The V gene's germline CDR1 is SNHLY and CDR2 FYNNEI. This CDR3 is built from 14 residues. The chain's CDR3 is CAVGLAGVSYEQYF. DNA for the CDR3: TGTGCCGTCGGGCTAGCGGGGGTTTCCTACGAGCAGTACTTC.

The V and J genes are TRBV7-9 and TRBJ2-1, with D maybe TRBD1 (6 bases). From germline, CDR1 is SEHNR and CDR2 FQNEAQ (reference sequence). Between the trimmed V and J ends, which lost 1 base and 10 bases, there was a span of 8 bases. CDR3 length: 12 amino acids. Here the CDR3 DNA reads TGTGCCAGCAGCTTAGAGGGGGACGAGCAGTTCTTC. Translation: CASSLEGDEQFF.

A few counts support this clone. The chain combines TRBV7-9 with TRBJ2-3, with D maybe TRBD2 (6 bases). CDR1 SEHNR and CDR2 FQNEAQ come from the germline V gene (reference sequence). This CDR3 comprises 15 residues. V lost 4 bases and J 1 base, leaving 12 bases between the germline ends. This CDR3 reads CASSSGAGRTDTQYF. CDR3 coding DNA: TGTGCCAGCAGCTCCGGCGCGGGGCGCACAGATACGCAGTATTTT.

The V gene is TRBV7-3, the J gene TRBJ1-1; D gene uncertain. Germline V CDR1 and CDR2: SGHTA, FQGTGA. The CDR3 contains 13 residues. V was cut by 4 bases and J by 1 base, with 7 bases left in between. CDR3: CASSSTENTEAFF. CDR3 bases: TGTGCCAGCAGCTCTACAGAGAACACTGAAGCTTTCTTT.

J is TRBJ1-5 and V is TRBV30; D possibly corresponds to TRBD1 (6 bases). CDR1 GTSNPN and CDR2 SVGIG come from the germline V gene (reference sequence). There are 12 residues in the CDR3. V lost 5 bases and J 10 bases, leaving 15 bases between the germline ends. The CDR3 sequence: CAWGGGVGPQHF. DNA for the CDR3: TGTGCCTGGGGAGGGGGAGTTGGACCCCAGCATTTT.

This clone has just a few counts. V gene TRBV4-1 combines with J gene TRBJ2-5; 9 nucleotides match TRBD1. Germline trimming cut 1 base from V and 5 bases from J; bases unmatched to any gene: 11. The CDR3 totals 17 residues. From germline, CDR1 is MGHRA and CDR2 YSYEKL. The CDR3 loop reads CASSQAPGQGTRETQYF. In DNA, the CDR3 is TGCGCCAGCAGCCAAGCCCCCGGACAGGGGACGAGGGAGACCCAGTACTTC.

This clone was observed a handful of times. CDR3: CASSLTTGTLGVQPQHF. Here the CDR3 DNA reads TGTGCCAGCAGCCTAACGACAGGGACCCTGGGGGTACAGCCCCAGCATTTT. The chain has TRBV4-2 and TRBJ1-5; 7 nucleotides align to TRBD1. Germline V gene sequence: CDR1 LGHNA, CDR2 YNFKEQ. V gave up 4 bases and J gave up 7 bases; unmatched junction bases: 16. This CDR3 spans 17 amino acids.

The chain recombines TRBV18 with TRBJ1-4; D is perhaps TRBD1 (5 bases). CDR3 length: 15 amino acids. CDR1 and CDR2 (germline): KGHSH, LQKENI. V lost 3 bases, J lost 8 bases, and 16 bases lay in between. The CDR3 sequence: CASSPGDGRGEKLFF. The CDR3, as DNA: TGTGCCAGCTCACCGGGGGACGGTAGAGGCGAAAAACTGTTTTTT.

Here the CDR3 DNA reads TGTGCCAGCAGCGTAGCAGGCAGGATCACAGATACGCAGTATTTT. It yields the protein CASSVAGRITDTQYF. The gene calls are TRBV9 and TRBJ2-3; no reliable D call. The CDR3 is made up of 15 amino acids. Germline CDR1 reads SGDLS; CDR2 reads YYNGEE. The V end lost 0 bases, the J end lost 2 bases, and 10 bases lay between the germline ends.

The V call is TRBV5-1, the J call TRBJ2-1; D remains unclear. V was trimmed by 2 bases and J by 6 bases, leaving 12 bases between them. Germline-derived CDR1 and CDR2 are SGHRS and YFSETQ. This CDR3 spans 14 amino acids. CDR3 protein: CASSFPPEGNEQFF. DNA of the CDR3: TGCGCCAGCAGCTTCCCTCCCGAAGGCAATGAGCAGTTCTTC. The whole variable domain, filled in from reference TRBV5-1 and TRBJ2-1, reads KAGVTQTPRYLIKTRGQQVTLSCSPISGHRSVSWYQQTPGQGLQFLFEYFSETQRNKGNFPGRFSGRQFSNSRSEMNVSTLELGDSALYLCASSFPPEGNEQFFGPGTRLTVL.

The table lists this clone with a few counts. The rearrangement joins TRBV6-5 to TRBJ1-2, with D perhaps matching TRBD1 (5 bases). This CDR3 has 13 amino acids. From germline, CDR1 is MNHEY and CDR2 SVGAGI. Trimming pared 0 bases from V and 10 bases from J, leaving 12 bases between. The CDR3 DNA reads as TGTGCCAGCAGTTACTCTCCCCAGGGCCACTACACCTTC. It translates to CASSYSPQGHYTF.

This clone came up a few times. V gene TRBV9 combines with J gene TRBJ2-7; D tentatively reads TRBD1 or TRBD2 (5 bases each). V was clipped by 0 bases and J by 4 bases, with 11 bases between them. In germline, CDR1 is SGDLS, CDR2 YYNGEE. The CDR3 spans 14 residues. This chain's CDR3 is CASSVAQGVYEQYF. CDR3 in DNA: TGTGCCAGCAGCGTAGCTCAGGGAGTGTACGAGCAGTACTTC.

The CDR3 reads CASSLGTGNNEQFF. The CDR3 coding sequence is TGTGCCAGCAGCTTAGGGACGGGTAACAATGAGCAGTTCTTC. The rearrangement links TRBV7-2 to TRBJ2-1; D is undetermined. From germline, CDR1 is SGHTA and CDR2 FQGNSA. The germline V and J ends were trimmed by 1 base and 5 bases, with 9 bases remaining between them. This CDR3 region has 14 residues.

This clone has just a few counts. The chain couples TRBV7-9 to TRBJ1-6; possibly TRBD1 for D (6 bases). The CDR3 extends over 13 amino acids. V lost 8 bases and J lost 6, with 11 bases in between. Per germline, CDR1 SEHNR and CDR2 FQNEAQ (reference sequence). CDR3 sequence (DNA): TGTGCCAGCCAACAGGGAACTAATTCACCCCTCCACTTT. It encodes CASQQGTNSPLHF.

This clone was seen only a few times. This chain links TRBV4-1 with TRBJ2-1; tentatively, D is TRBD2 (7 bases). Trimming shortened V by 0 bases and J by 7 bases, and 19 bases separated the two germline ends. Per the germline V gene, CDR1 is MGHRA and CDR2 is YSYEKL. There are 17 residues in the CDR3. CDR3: CASSQDRSAGAANEQFF. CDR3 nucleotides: TGCGCCAGCAGCCAAGATCGGTCGGCGGGGGCGGCGAATGAGCAGTTCTTC.

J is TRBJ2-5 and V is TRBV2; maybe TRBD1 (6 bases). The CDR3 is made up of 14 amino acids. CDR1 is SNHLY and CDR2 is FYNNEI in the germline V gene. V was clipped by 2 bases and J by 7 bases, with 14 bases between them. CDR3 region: CASSEMGAVGTQYF. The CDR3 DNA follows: TGTGCCAGCAGTGAAATGGGGGCGGTCGGGACCCAGTACTTC.

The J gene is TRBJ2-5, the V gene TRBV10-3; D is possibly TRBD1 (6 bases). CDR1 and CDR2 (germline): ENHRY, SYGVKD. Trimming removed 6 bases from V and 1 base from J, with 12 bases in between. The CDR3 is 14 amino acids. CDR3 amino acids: CAIRRDTGQETQYF. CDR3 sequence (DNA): TGTGCCATCAGAAGGGACACCGGCCAAGAGACCCAGTACTTC.

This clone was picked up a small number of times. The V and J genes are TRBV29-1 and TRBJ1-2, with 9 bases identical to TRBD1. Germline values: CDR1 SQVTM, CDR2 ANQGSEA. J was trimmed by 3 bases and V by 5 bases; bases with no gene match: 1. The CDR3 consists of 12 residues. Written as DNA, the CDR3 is TGCAGCGTTTGGACAGGGGACTATGGCTACACCTTC. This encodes CSVWTGDYGYTF.

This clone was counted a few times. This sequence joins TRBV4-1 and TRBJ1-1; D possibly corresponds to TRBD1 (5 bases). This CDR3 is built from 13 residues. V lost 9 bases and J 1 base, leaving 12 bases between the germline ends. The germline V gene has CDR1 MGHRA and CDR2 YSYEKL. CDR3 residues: CARPGTQNTEAFF. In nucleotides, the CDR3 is TGCGCCAGGCCCGGGACGCAGAACACTGAAGCTTTCTTT.

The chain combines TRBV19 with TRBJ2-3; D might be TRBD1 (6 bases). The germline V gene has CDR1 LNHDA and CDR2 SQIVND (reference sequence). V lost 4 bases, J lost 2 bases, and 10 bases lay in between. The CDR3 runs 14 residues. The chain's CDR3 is CASSRGPNTDTQYF. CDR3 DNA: TGTGCCAGTAGTAGGGGGCCGAACACAGATACGCAGTATTTT.

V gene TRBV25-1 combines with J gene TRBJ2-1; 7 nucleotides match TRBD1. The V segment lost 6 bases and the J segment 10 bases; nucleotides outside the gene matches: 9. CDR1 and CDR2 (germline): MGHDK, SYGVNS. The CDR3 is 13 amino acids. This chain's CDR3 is CASRGQNTAEQFF. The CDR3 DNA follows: TGTGCCAGCAGGGGACAGAACACCGCCGAGCAGTTCTTC.

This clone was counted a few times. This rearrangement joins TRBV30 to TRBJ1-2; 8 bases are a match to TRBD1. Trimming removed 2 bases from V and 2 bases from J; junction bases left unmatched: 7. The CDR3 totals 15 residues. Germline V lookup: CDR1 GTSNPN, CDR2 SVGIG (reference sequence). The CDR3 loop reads CAWSTGGAENYGYTF. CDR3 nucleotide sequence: TGTGCCTGGAGTACAGGGGGGGCAGAGAACTATGGCTACACCTTC.

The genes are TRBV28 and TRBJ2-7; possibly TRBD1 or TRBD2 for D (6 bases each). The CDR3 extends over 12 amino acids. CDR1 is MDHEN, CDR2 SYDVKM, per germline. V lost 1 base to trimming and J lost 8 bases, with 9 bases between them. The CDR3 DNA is TGTGCCAGCAGTTTATTGGGGGGCAAGCAGTACTTC. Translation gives CASSLLGGKQYF.

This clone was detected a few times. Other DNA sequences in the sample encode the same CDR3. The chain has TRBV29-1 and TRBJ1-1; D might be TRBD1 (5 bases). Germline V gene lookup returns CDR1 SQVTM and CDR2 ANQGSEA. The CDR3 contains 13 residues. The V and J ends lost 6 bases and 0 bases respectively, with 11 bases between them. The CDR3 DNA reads TGCAGCGTAGCGGGACGGATGAACACTGAAGCTTTCTTT. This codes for CSVAGRMNTEAFF.

CDR3 nucleotide sequence: TGTGCCAGCAGTTCCCCCCCGGTCGAGCAAGAGACCCAGTACTTC. Amino acids: CASSSPPVEQETQYF. The J gene is TRBJ2-5, the V gene TRBV28; D call uncertain. The ends were cut back, 4 bases at V and 2 bases at J, with 14 bases in the middle. Germline V gene sequence: CDR1 MDHEN, CDR2 SYDVKM. The CDR3 has 15 residues.

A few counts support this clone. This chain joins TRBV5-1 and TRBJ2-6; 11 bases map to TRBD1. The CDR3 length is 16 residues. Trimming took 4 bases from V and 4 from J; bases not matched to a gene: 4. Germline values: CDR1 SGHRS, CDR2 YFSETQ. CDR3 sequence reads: CASSMGQGDGANVLTF. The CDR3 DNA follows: TGCGCCAGCAGCATGGGACAGGGGGACGGGGCCAACGTCCTGACTTTC.

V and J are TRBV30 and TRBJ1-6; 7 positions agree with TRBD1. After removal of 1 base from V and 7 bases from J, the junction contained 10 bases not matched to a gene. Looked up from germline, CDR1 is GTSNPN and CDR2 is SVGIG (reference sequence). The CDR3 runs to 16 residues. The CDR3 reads CAWSETGESENSPLHF. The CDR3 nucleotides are TGTGCCTGGAGTGAAACAGGGGAATCGGAGAATTCACCCCTCCACTTT.